This TCR beta chain was retrieved from a study of vaccination and CD4 T cells after COVID-19. Study-wide background: Sampling after COVID took place at a median of about 98 days (range 35 to 161) following diagnosis. Post-vaccine sample collection happened at a median of approximately 77 days after dose two, ranging 14 to 241.

Noted time point: late sampling 161 to 241 days after vaccination in a few convalescent patients. Described treatment: approximately 9-day PBMC culture with coronavirus spike peptide pools or control peptides (ViraFEST assay). Via ViraFEST, peptide pools expanded antigen-specific T cells before TCR sequencing. The Oncomine TCR Beta short-read assay was what sequenced the DNA obtained from cultured CD4+ T cells. TCRdb reprocessed the PCR reads with MiXCR, giving one entry per CDR3 protein. There are around 18,000 distinct CDR3 sequences in the sample; approximately 44% occur only once, and roughly 15% lies in the top ten. The count of this clonotype is one. Its antigen is undetermined. Notes on the study in general: For convalescent patients, a median about 86% of reactive clones surfaced exclusively after vaccination.

The specimen comprised CD4+ T cells from blood, cultured in vitro, sampled about 7 months after SARS-CoV-2 vaccination. The receptor was isolated from a human donor who had recovered from COVID-19.

DNA of the CDR3: TGTGCCAGCAGTTACCGAGGGGAGGACACCGGGGAGCTGTTTTTT. This gives the protein CASSYRGEDTGELFF. This chain uses TRBV6-2 or TRBV6-3 with TRBJ2-2; tentative D call: TRBD2 (6 bases). CDR1 and CDR2 from the germline V gene are MNHEY and SVGEGT. Trimming cost V 2 bases and J 3 bases, with 10 bases left between them. The CDR3 has 15 residues.